Reported below is one T cell receptor beta chain. The antigen is undetermined. Cultured CD4+ T cell DNA underwent sequencing with the Oncomine TCR Beta short-read assay. A single record per CDR3 protein comes from TCRdb applying MiXCR to the PCR reads. Of some 10,000 distinct CDR3 sequences in the sample, about four fifths were seen once. This entry belongs to a study of vaccination and CD4 T cells after COVID-19. Specified treatment: approximately 9-day PBMC culture with coronavirus spike peptide pools or control peptides (ViraFEST assay). The clonotype was recovered from a human donor who had recovered from COVID-19. The sequencing sample was made of CD4+ T cells from blood, cultured in vitro.

CDR3 DNA: TGTGCCAGCAGCTTTGAACCTTCCAATGAGCAGTTCTTC. This translates into CASSFEPSNEQFF. This chain links TRBV6-4 with TRBJ2-1, with unresolved D. Per the germline V gene, CDR1 is MRHNA and CDR2 is SNTAGT. Between the trimmed V and J ends, which lost 6 bases and 6 bases, there was a span of 12 bases. The CDR3 is 13 residues long.